These 3 T cell receptor beta chains share one sample of origin, sequenced in a study of human thymus T cells. The method was immunoSEQ multiplex PCR; TCRdb's version includes in-frame clones alone and lacks a portion of them. This table has some 46,000 clones, around 94% appearing once. The sample consisted of blood. These receptors were obtained from a boy younger than two with a congenital heart defect but otherwise immunologically healthy.

CDR3 DNA sequence: TGTGCCACCAGCTCAGGAGACAGGGAATTTGAAGCTTTCTTT. It codes for CATSSGDREFEAFF. This chain links TRBV15 with TRBJ1-1; 7 bases map to TRBD1. This CDR3 has 14 amino acids. Per the germline V gene, CDR1 is LNHNV and CDR2 is YYDKDF (reference sequence). The ends lost 5 bases at V and 7 bases at J; junction bases unmatched: 10.

The chain joins TRBV28 to TRBJ1-3; D is unclear. V was cut by 6 bases and J by 0 bases, with 15 bases left in between. The CDR3 runs to 16 residues. Germline loops: CDR1 MDHEN, CDR2 SYDVKM. This chain's CDR3 is CASRPRRWSSGNTIYF. CDR3 DNA: TGTGCCAGCAGGCCCCGACGGTGGTCCTCTGGAAACACCATATATTTT.

The chain is built from TRBV6-4 and TRBJ1-6; D is unresolved. From germline, CDR1 is MRHNA and CDR2 SNTAGT. V was cut by 3 bases and J by 11 bases, with 11 bases left in between. This CDR3 spans 13 amino acids. CDR3 protein: CASSEEGGAPLHF. The CDR3 DNA reads TGTGCCAGCAGTGAGGAGGGAGGCGCACCCCTCCACTTT.